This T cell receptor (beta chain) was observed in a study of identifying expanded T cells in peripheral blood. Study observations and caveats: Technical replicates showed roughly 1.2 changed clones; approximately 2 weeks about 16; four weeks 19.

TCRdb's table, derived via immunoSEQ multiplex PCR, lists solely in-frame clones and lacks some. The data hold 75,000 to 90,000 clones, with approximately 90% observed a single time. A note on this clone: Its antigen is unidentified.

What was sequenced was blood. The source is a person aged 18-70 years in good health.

The CDR3 DNA reads TGTGCCAGTAGTATTGGACTCACAGGGTTTTATGGCTACACCTTC. It translates to CASSIGLTGFYGYTF. The rearrangement joins TRBV19 to TRBJ1-2; D is possibly TRBD1 (6 bases). Germline V gives CDR1 LNHDA, CDR2 SQIVND (reference sequence). This CDR3 spans 15 amino acids. V was trimmed by 3 bases and J by 5 bases, leaving 16 bases between them.